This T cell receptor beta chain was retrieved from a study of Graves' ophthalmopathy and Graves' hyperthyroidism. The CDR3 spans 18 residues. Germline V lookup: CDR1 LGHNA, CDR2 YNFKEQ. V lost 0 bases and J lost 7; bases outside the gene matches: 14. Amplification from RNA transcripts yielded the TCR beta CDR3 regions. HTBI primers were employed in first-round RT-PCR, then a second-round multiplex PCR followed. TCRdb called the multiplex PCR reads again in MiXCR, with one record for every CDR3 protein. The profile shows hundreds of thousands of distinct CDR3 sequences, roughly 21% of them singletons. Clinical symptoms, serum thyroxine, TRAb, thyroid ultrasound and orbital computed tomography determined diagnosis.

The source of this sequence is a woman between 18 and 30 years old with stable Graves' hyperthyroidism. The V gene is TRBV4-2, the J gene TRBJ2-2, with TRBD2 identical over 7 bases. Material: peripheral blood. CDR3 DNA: TGTGCCAGCAGCCAAGATATCGGGGGAGGGCCAGTGAGCGGGGAGCTGTTTTTT. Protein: CASSQDIGGGPVSGELFF.